Listed below are T cell receptor beta chains from one sample, sequenced in a study of cytomegalovirus exposure and HLA in healthy donors. Data came from immunoSEQ multiplex PCR; TCRdb stores just in-frame clones and leaves some out. The sample records 150,000 or so clones, around 68% being singletons. Sequencing was performed on PBMCs. These receptor sequences come from a man under 40 in good health and CMV-seronegative. Each CDR3 is given with its conserved first and last residue. A D gene is named only where the DNA matches it firmly. Clone sizes are given selectively: once, few, many, or a class where the clone is expanded.

>few|.|TRBJ1-1|TRBV5-1
CASSVTGGGDTEAFF
TGCGCCAGCAGCGTGACGGGGGGAGGGGACACTGAAGCTTTCTTT
>few|TRBD1|TRBJ2-7|TRBV7-8
CASSFSGQLYEQYF
TGTGCCAGCAGCTTCTCGGGACAGCTCTACGAGCAGTACTTC
>.|.|TRBJ1-4|TRBV15
CATSLPRAVEKLFF
TGTGCCACCAGCCTCCCGAGGGCAGTTGAAAAACTGTTTTTT
>.|TRBD2|TRBJ2-5|TRBV7-9
CASRFSGAEQETQYF
TGTGCCAGCAGATTTAGCGGGGCGGAACAAGAGACCCAGTACTTC
>.|.|TRBJ1-1|TRBV2
CASIREGNTEAFF
TGTGCCAGCATCAGGGAGGGGAACACTGAAGCTTTCTTT
>few|.|TRBJ2-1|TRBV5-1
CASSKGLADEQFF
TGCGCCAGCAGCAAGGGACTTGCCGATGAGCAGTTCTTC
>.|.|TRBJ1-1|TRBV4-2
CASSQGVGGNTEAFF
TGTGCCAGCAGCCAAGGAGTAGGGGGGAACACTGAAGCTTTCTTT
>.|TRBD2|TRBJ2-1|TRBV4-3
CASSYTSGAPNEQFF
TGCGCCAGCAGCTACACTAGCGGGGCCCCCAATGAGCAGTTCTTC
>.|.|TRBJ2-6|TRBV4-3
CASSFTGQLVSGANVLTF
TGCGCCAGCAGCTTCACGGGACAATTAGTATCTGGGGCCAACGTCCTGACTTTC
>.|TRBD1|TRBJ1-2|TRBV9
CASSVGAGGNYGYTF
TGTGCCAGCAGCGTAGGGGCAGGGGGCAACTATGGCTACACCTTC
>.|TRBD1|TRBJ1-1|TRBV6-1
CASSVPDRGLTEAFF
TGTGCCAGCAGCGTACCCGACAGGGGGTTGACTGAAGCTTTCTTT
>.|.|TRBJ2-3|TRBV5-1
CASRLEDTQYF
TGCGCCAGCCGACTAGAAGATACGCAGTATTTT
>.|TRBD1|TRBJ2-7|TRBV6-6
CASTATGGNEQYF
TGTGCCAGCACCGCGACAGGGGGAAACGAGCAGTACTTC
>.|.|TRBJ2-3|TRBV6-4
CASTNGLPSRPSTDTQYF
TGTGCCAGCACCAACGGACTACCGAGTCGCCCTAGCACAGATACGCAGTATTTT
>once|.|TRBJ1-1|TRBV5-1
CASSLESGLNTEAFF
TGCGCCAGCAGCTTGGAGTCGGGTCTTAATACTGAAGCTTTCTTT
>once|.|TRBJ2-7|TRBV19
CASSKQGGGYEQYF
TGTGCCAGTAGTAAACAGGGAGGGGGCTACGAGCAGTACTTC
>.|TRBD1|TRBJ1-2|TRBV18
CASSSGTGDGGYTF
TGTGCCAGCTCATCCGGGACAGGGGACGGGGGCTACACCTTC
>.|.|TRBJ2-2|TRBV6-7
CASSFDDSCNTGELFF
TGTGCCAGCAGTTTTGATGACAGCTGTAACACCGGGGAGCTGTTTTTT
>once|TRBD1|TRBJ1-6|TRBV5-4
CASSPTGTGGATLHF
TGTGCCAGCAGTCCAACCGGGACAGGGGGGGCCACCCTCCACTTT
>.|.|TRBJ2-3|TRBV2
CASSRSPRGSGTDTQYF
TGTGCCAGCAGTCGGTCGCCCCGGGGATCGGGCACAGATACGCAGTATTTT
>once|.|TRBJ1-1|TRBV9
CASSLGRDTEAFF
TGTGCCAGCAGCTTAGGACGGGATACTGAAGCTTTCTTT
>.|.|TRBJ2-1|TRBV6-5
CASSYSWHNEQFF
TGTGCCAGCAGTTACTCATGGCACAATGAGCAGTTCTTC
>.|TRBD2|TRBJ2-1|TRBV7-9
CASSLAGLAGVNEQFF
TGTGCCAGCAGCTTAGCAGGACTAGCGGGGGTTAATGAGCAGTTCTTC
>.|TRBD2|TRBJ2-7|TRBV7-8
CASSASGGAYEQYF
TGTGCCAGCAGCGCTAGCGGGGGGGCATACGAGCAGTACTTC
>few|.|TRBJ2-3|TRBV2
CASSEDVRAVADTQYF
TGTGCCAGCAGTGAAGACGTCAGGGCGGTGGCAGATACGCAGTATTTT
>.|.|TRBJ2-4|TRBV6-1
CASSEWQVNLAKNIQYF
TGTGCCAGCAGTGAGTGGCAGGTCAATCTAGCCAAAAACATTCAGTACTTC
>.|TRBD1|TRBJ2-7|TRBV5-6
CASSLIPGQGKDEQYF
TGTGCCAGCAGCCTGATCCCGGGACAGGGAAAGGACGAGCAGTACTTC
>.|TRBD1|TRBJ1-2|TRBV4-3
CASSQEWTGNNYGYTF
TGCGCCAGCAGCCAAGAGTGGACAGGGAATAACTATGGCTACACCTTC
>.|TRBD1|TRBJ1-5|TRBV7-8
CASSSWTGESNQPQNF
TGTGCCAGCAGCTCCTGGACAGGCGAGAGCAATCAGCCCCAGAATTTT
>.|.|TRBJ1-5|TRBV29-1
CSSRTAHSNQPQHF
TGCAGCTCTCGGACAGCCCATAGCAATCAGCCCCAGCATTTT
>.|.|TRBJ1-6|TRBV7-2
CASSLRGSSYNSPLHF
TGTGCCAGCAGCTTACGGGGGAGCTCCTATAATTCACCCCTCCACTTT
>once|.|TRBJ1-1|TRBV6-6
CASSYKGINTEAFF
TGTGCCAGCAGTTACAAGGGGATTAACACTGAAGCTTTCTTT
>.|TRBD1|TRBJ1-1|TRBV30
CAWNPNRGSEAFF
TGTGCCTGGAACCCGAACAGGGGATCCGAAGCTTTCTTT
>.|.|TRBJ1-1|TRBV27
CASQLDKNTEAFF
TGTGCCAGCCAACTGGACAAGAACACTGAAGCTTTCTTT
>.|TRBD1|TRBJ1-5|TRBV6-6
CASSTRQGVKPQHF
TGTGCCAGCAGTACTCGACAGGGGGTAAAGCCCCAGCATTTT
>.|.|TRBJ2-7|TRBV30
CAWSTYRLPEQYF
TGTGCCTGGAGTACCTACAGGTTACCCGAGCAGTACTTC
>.|.|TRBJ1-2|TRBV5-1
CASSLGGPGDYGYTF
TGCGCCAGCAGCTTGGGAGGGCCTGGTGACTATGGCTACACCTTC
>.|TRBD2|TRBJ2-2|TRBV27
CASSLGASGAGELFF
TGTGCCAGCAGTCTAGGGGCTAGCGGGGCCGGGGAGCTGTTTTTT
>.|.|TRBJ2-2|TRBV2
CASSKDLPNTGELFF
TGTGCCAGCAGTAAGGACTTACCGAACACCGGGGAGCTGTTTTTT
>.|.|TRBJ2-7|TRBV5-6
CASSLERDEQYF
TGTGCCAGCAGCTTGGAGAGGGACGAGCAGTACTTC
>.|.|TRBJ2-3|TRBV15
CATSTGLGGDTQYF
TGTGCCACCAGCACTGGTTTGGGGGGAGATACGCAGTATTTT
>.|TRBD2|TRBJ2-7|TRBV5-4
CASSPWTSGDYEQYF
TGTGCCAGCAGCCCATGGACTAGCGGGGACTACGAGCAGTACTTC
>.|.|TRBJ2-1|TRBV15
CATSRDSGSYNEQFF
TGTGCCACCAGCAGAGATTCAGGATCCTACAATGAGCAGTTCTTC
>.|.|TRBJ2-7|TRBV20-1
CSAMAGMQYF
TGCAGTGCTATGGCAGGGATGCAGTACTTC
>.|.|TRBJ1-2|TRBV5-1
CASSPGGTNYGYTF
TGCGCCAGCAGCCCGGGGGGGACAAACTATGGCTACACCTTC
>once|.|TRBJ2-7|TRBV7-2
CASSLSISHEQYF
TGTGCCAGCAGCTTAAGTATTAGTCACGAGCAGTACTTC
>.|.|TRBJ2-2|TRBV7-3
CASRLALNTGELFF
TGTGCCAGTCGTTTAGCTTTGAACACCGGGGAGCTGTTTTTT
>.|.|TRBJ2-4|TRBV6-6
CASSMGGLENIQYF
TGTGCCAGCAGTATGGGGGGGCTCGAAAACATTCAGTACTTC
>few|.|TRBJ2-3|TRBV6-1
CASSGPPQSTDTQYF
TGTGCCAGCAGTGGGCCCCCACAATCGACAGATACGCAGTATTTT
>once|.|TRBJ1-5|TRBV5-1
CASSPTGGFSNQPQHF
TGCGCCAGCAGCCCAACCGGGGGTTTTTCGAATCAGCCCCAGCATTTT
>.|.|TRBJ2-1|TRBV2
CASSLNRAPQGEQFF
TGTGCCAGCAGTCTAAACCGGGCCCCCCAGGGAGAGCAGTTCTTC
>.|.|TRBJ2-1|TRBV6-6
CASSYLRGSNNEQFF
TGTGCCAGCAGTTACTTGCGCGGATCTAACAATGAGCAGTTCTTC
>.|TRBD1|TRBJ1-1|TRBV29-1
CSVTGVNTEAFF
TGCAGCGTTACAGGGGTCAACACTGAAGCTTTCTTT
>.|TRBD1|TRBJ2-3|TRBV7-6
CASSSLRDRGTDTQYF
TGTGCCAGCAGCTCCCTTAGGGACAGGGGTACAGATACGCAGTATTTT
>.|TRBD1|TRBJ1-2|TRBV7-2
CASSSSGQGCGYTF
TGTGCCAGCAGCTCAAGCGGACAGGGGTGTGGCTACACCTTC